A selection of T cell receptor beta chains follows, all from one sample in a study of OX40 agonist ivuxolimab in advanced cancers. Profiling relied on immunoSEQ multiplex PCR, and the TCRdb table lists in-frame clones only, not all of them. Of over 95,000 clones in the sample, about 96% were seen once. This material consisted of CD4+ or CD8+ T cells sorted from blood, taken in a trial of the OX40 agonist ivuxolimab. These TCRs come from an adult with an advanced solid tumor such as melanoma, head and neck, liver or kidney cancer. Each CDR3 is given with its conserved first and last residue. A D gene is named only where the DNA matches it firmly. The size of a clone is reported for some rows only, either as once, few or many, or as a class for expanded clones.

abundance: once
d_gene: -
j_gene: TRBJ2-5
v_gene: TRBV6-1
CDR3nt: TGTGCCAGCAGTGAAAAATGGGGAAAAGAGACCCAGTACTTC
CDR3aa: CASSEKWGKETQYF

abundance: once
d_gene: TRBD2
j_gene: TRBJ2-3
v_gene: TRBV5-6
CDR3nt: TGTGCCAGCAGCCTGGGGACTAGCGGGGCTAGCACAGATACGCAGTATTTT
CDR3aa: CASSLGTSGASTDTQYF

abundance: -
d_gene: TRBD1
j_gene: TRBJ1-5
v_gene: TRBV14
CDR3nt: TGTGCCAGCAGCCAAGATCAATGGACAGGGTTTGTAAACAATCAGCCCCAGCATTTT
CDR3aa: CASSQDQWTGFVNNQPQHF

abundance: -
d_gene: -
j_gene: TRBJ1-1
v_gene: TRBV6-5
CDR3nt: TGTGCCAGCAAGGACTCAAGACTTGAAGCTTTCTTT
CDR3aa: CASKDSRLEAFF

abundance: once
d_gene: -
j_gene: TRBJ2-7
v_gene: TRBV19
CDR3nt: TGTGCCAGTAGCGTATCGGGCACAGGGACCTACGAGCAGTACTTC
CDR3aa: CASSVSGTGTYEQYF

abundance: -
d_gene: TRBD1
j_gene: TRBJ2-7
v_gene: TRBV4-1
CDR3nt: TGCGCCAGCAGCCGACAGGGGGCCCCGTACGAGCAGTACTTC
CDR3aa: CASSRQGAPYEQYF

abundance: -
d_gene: -
j_gene: TRBJ1-1
v_gene: TRBV5-4
CDR3nt: TGTGCCAGCAGCTTAGGAGGGGGGAGGGCTTTCTTT
CDR3aa: CASSLGGGRAFF

abundance: -
d_gene: -
j_gene: TRBJ1-4
v_gene: TRBV19
CDR3nt: TGTGCCAGTAGGCAAGGGGTAGCAACTAATGAAAAACTGTTTTTT
CDR3aa: CASRQGVATNEKLFF

abundance: -
d_gene: TRBD1
j_gene: TRBJ1-1
v_gene: TRBV19
CDR3nt: TGTGCCAGTAGTACGGACAGGGGGCACGGCACTGAAGCTTTCTTT
CDR3aa: CASSTDRGHGTEAFF

abundance: -
d_gene: TRBD2
j_gene: TRBJ2-7
v_gene: TRBV7-9
CDR3nt: TGTGCCAGCAGCCCGCCGACTAGCGGGACACACTACGAGCAGTACTTC
CDR3aa: CASSPPTSGTHYEQYF

abundance: -
d_gene: -
j_gene: TRBJ1-2
v_gene: TRBV11-1
CDR3nt: TGTGCCAGCAGCTTGACGGGCGGAGACTATGGCTACACCTTC
CDR3aa: CASSLTGGDYGYTF